This entry lists 21 T cell receptor beta chains sequenced from one sample in a study of regulatory T cells in long-lasting Graves disease. In building TCR beta libraries, iRepertoire HTBI primers were used together with Arm-PCR of CDR3 regions. TCRdb called the multiplex PCR reads again in MiXCR, with one record for every CDR3 protein. This sample has 600,000 to 850,000 distinct CDR3 sequences, with 25% to 35% found just once. Documented time point: persistent/refractory GD, antithyroid drugs over 5 years with positive TRAb. PBMC-extracted RNA yielded the TCR library. Sample: peripheral blood mononuclear cells (PBMCs), taken when the disease was refractory, from a patient treated with antithyroid drugs. All receptors come from a female donor with Graves disease.

This clonotype showed up many times. The V call is TRBV20-1, the J call TRBJ2-5; D not resolved. This CDR3 is 16 amino acids long. Germline loops: CDR1 DFQATT, CDR2 SNEGSKA (reference sequence). Deletions cut 3 bases from V and 2 bases from J, with 19 bases between. In nucleotides, the CDR3 is TGCAGTGCTAGCCCGCCCCGTCGATGGGGACAAGAGACCCAGTACTTC. Protein sequence: CSASPPRRWGQETQYF.

The chain has TRBV6-1 and TRBJ1-5, with D possibly TRBD1 on 5 matching bases. The CDR3 is 13 amino acids. In germline, CDR1 is MNHNS, CDR2 SASEGT. The V and J ends lost 6 bases and 4 bases respectively, with 10 bases between them. CDR3 DNA: TGTGCCAGCAGGAGGGGCGTTAATCAGCCCCAGCATTTT. Residues: CASRRGVNQPQHF.

The CDR3 sequence is CATSRQGANTEAFF. DNA of the CDR3: TGTGCCACCAGCAGACAGGGGGCGAACACTGAAGCTTTCTTT. V is TRBV15 and J is TRBJ1-1, with TRBD1 matching 8 bases. The CDR3 totals 14 residues. Trimming cost V 2 bases and J 1 base; bases outside gene matches: 0. Germline V gene data show CDR1 as LNHNV and CDR2 as YYDKDF (reference sequence).

The CDR3 nucleotides read TGTGCCACCAGTGACACAGGACAGGGTAACTATGGCTACACCTTC. Its protein product is CATSDTGQGNYGYTF. The rearrangement uses TRBV24-1 and TRBJ1-2, with TRBD1 matching over 8 bases. This CDR3 region has 15 residues. The trim removed 4 bases at V and 1 base at J, leaving 4 bases unmatched. The germline V gene encodes CDR1 KGHDR and CDR2 SFDVKD.

CDR3 nucleotide sequence: TGCGCCAGCAGCTTGACGCGGGGGGACTACGAGCAGTACTTC. It yields the protein CASSLTRGDYEQYF. V usage is TRBV5-1 and J usage is TRBJ2-7; 8 bases fit TRBD2. Germline V lookup: CDR1 SGHRS, CDR2 YFSETQ. The V gene end was trimmed by 1 base and the J gene end by 3 bases; junction bases not matched to a gene: 3. The CDR3 sequence is 14 residues long. The full variable domain, with the rest looked up from reference TRBV5-1 and TRBJ2-7, is KAGVTQTPRYLIKTRGQQVTLSCSPISGHRSVSWYQQTPGQGLQFLFEYFSETQRNKGNFPGRFSGRQFSNSRSEMNVSTLELGDSALYLCASSLTRGDYEQYFGPGTRLTVT.

This chain links TRBV3-1 with TRBJ1-1; no firm D call. Trimming shortened V by 3 bases and J by 6 bases, and 11 bases separated the two germline ends. The CDR3 length is 13 residues. The germline V gene encodes CDR1 LGHDT and CDR2 YNNKEL (reference sequence). The CDR3 here is CASSHGGRAEAFF. CDR3 sequence (DNA): TGTGCCAGCAGCCACGGAGGGAGGGCTGAAGCTTTCTTT.

This clonotype was seen more than once but under ten times. V gene TRBV11-2 combines with J gene TRBJ1-3, with 7 bases lining up with TRBD1. J gave up 1 base and V 2 bases, and 8 bases lay outside the gene matches. Germline V gene data show CDR1 as SGHAT and CDR2 as FQNNGV. This CDR3 is built from 17 residues. This CDR3 is CASSLRGQPASGNTIYF. Here the CDR3 DNA reads TGTGCCAGCAGCTTAAGGGGACAGCCAGCGTCTGGAAACACCATATATTTT.

This clonotype was counted ten times or more. The chain employs TRBV29-1 and TRBJ1-1; D is ambiguous. Germline V gives CDR1 SQVTM, CDR2 ANQGSEA. V lost 7 bases, J lost 2 bases, and 14 bases lay in between. This CDR3 is built from 13 residues. The CDR3 spells CSGTERLNTEAFF. CDR3 DNA sequence: TGCAGCGGGACGGAAAGGCTTAACACTGAAGCTTTCTTT.

This chain connects TRBV6-1 to TRBJ2-7, with TRBD2 matching 13 bases. J was trimmed by 7 bases and V by 1 base; bases with no gene match: 4. Germline V CDR1 and CDR2: MNHNS, SASEGT. The CDR3 covers 15 residues. The CDR3 here is CASSEGTSGSREQYF. The CDR3 DNA follows: TGTGCCAGCAGTGAAGGGACTAGCGGGAGTAGGGAGCAGTACTTC.

The chain couples TRBV18 to TRBJ1-4, with no clear D. The CDR3 has 14 amino acids. Germline V gives CDR1 KGHSH, CDR2 LQKENI. V dropped 4 bases and J dropped 5 bases, with 11 bases sitting between them. The CDR3 DNA is TGTGCCAGCTCACTCCAAAGTCCGAATGAAAAACTGTTTTTT. Translation: CASSLQSPNEKLFF.

J is TRBJ1-1 and V is TRBV20-1; D is possibly TRBD1 (6 bases). V was pared by 6 bases and J by 1 base, with 15 bases between. The CDR3 spans 14 residues. The germline V gene encodes CDR1 DFQATT and CDR2 SNEGSKA (reference sequence). The CDR3 sequence: CSADGGGANTEAFF. CDR3 DNA: TGCAGTGCCGACGGCGGGGGGGCGAACACTGAAGCTTTCTTT.

On this clonotype itself: The missing conserved phenylalanine or tryptophan at the end of this CDR3 makes a read error likely. The chain joins TRBV11-2 to TRBJ1-2, with D uncertain. The CDR3 runs 15 residues. The ends were cut back, 6 bases at V and 3 bases at J, with 17 bases in the middle. The germline V gene encodes CDR1 SGHAT and CDR2 FQNNGV. For the CDR3, the DNA is TGTGCCAGCAGACCGGTCGGCAGAAAATACTATGGCTACACCCTC. Translation: CASRPVGRKYYGYTL.

This clonotype was detected ten times or more. The chain has TRBV2 and TRBJ1-3, with unresolved D. Germline V lookup: CDR1 SNHLY, CDR2 FYNNEI. Trimming pared 5 bases from V and 6 bases from J, leaving 17 bases between. The CDR3 is 15 residues long. This chain's CDR3 is CASSNSRGRENTIYF. In DNA form, the CDR3 reads TGTGCCAGCAGTAACAGCCGAGGGCGTGAAAACACCATATATTTT. Filled out from reference TRBV2 and TRBJ1-3, the complete variable domain reads EPEVTQTPSHQVTQMGQEVILRCVPISNHLYFYWYRQILGQKVEFLVSFYNNEISEKSEIFDDQFSVERPDGSNFTLKIRSTKLEDSAMYFCASSNSRGRENTIYFGEGSWLTVV.

At least ten counts were recorded for this clonotype. The V call is TRBV12-3 or TRBV12-4, the J call TRBJ1-1; D is unresolved. V shed 7 bases and J shed 0 bases, with 12 bases lying between them. The CDR3 loop spans 14 amino acids. The CDR3, as DNA: TGTGCCAGCACCAAGCGGACCCTGAACACTGAAGCTTTCTTT. Translating gives CASTKRTLNTEAFF.

This clonotype came up a few times. V gene TRBV18 combines with J gene TRBJ1-2; D unclear. Looked up from germline, CDR1 is KGHSH and CDR2 is LQKENI. CDR3 length: 15 residues. V lost 3 bases to trimming and J lost 3 bases, with 14 bases between them. The CDR3 sequence: CASSPRTDIDYGYTF. The DNA for the CDR3 is TGTGCCAGCTCACCCCGGACCGATATAGACTATGGCTACACCTTC.

Notes on this clonotype: A much larger clone differs by one base, so this may be a read error. This chain joins TRBV6-1 and TRBJ1-2; 7 nucleotides match TRBD1. This CDR3 region has 13 residues. Germline-derived CDR1 and CDR2 are MNHNS and SASEGT. CDR3 coding DNA: TGTGCCAGCAGACTCGGACAGGACTATGGCCACACCTTC. It yields the protein CASRLGQDYGHTF.

The rearrangement joins TRBV6-5 to TRBJ1-1, with 8 bases fitting TRBD1. This CDR3 spans 14 amino acids. The J segment lost 5 bases and the V segment lost 0 bases, leaving 2 bases of the junction unmatched. CDR1 and CDR2 (germline): MNHEY, SVGAGI. This chain's CDR3 is CASSYSTGVTEAFF. CDR3 nucleotides: TGTGCCAGCAGTTACTCGACAGGGGTAACTGAAGCTTTCTTT.

This chain uses TRBV2 with TRBJ2-7; D not certain. Per germline, CDR1 SNHLY and CDR2 FYNNEI. Between the trimmed V and J ends, which lost 2 bases and 7 bases, there was a span of 18 bases. The CDR3 extends over 15 amino acids. CDR3 amino acids: CASSELALVGLEQYF. CDR3 DNA: TGTGCCAGCAGTGAACTGGCCCTTGTTGGTTTGGAGCAGTACTTC. The complete variable domain, with remaining parts taken from reference TRBV2 and TRBJ2-7, reads EPEVTQTPSHQVTQMGQEVILRCVPISNHLYFYWYRQILGQKVEFLVSFYNNEISEKSEIFDDQFSVERPDGSNFTLKIRSTKLEDSAMYFCASSELALVGLEQYFGPGTRLTVT.

This clonotype showed up just a few times. DNA of the CDR3: TGTGCCAGCAGAACCGGGACTAGCGCGAACGAGCAGTACTTC. Residues: CASRTGTSANEQYF. V gene TRBV12-3 or TRBV12-4 combines with J gene TRBJ2-7; 10 bases align to TRBD2. Trimming took 6 bases from V and 5 from J; bases not matched to a gene: 7. This CDR3 is built from 14 residues.

The rearrangement joins TRBV19 to TRBJ1-1; D gene ambiguous. Trimming removed 3 bases from V and 2 bases from J, with 13 bases in between. The CDR3 spans 15 residues. CDR1 is LNHDA, CDR2 SQIVND, per germline (reference sequence). The CDR3 sequence: CASSMDPGPNTEAFF. The CDR3 bases are TGTGCCAGTAGTATGGATCCAGGCCCTAACACTGAAGCTTTCTTT.

The V and J genes are TRBV18 and TRBJ1-3; D is undetermined. The V gene lost 0 bases and the J gene lost 5 bases, with 8 bases spanning the gap. CDR1 is KGHSH, CDR2 LQKENI, per germline. This CDR3 has 14 residues. CDR3 bases: TGTGCCAGCTCACCACCGGGTGGGAGAAACACCATATATTTT. Its protein product is CASSPPGGRNTIYF.